Sequencing of this T cell receptor (beta chain) was carried out in a study of cytomegalovirus exposure and HLA in healthy donors. Across the study: Later analysis reported that the approximately 120 validation repertoires shared the platform of the 650 to 700 first-cohort repertoires.

TCRdb's copy holds only in-frame clones and misses some; the assay was immunoSEQ multiplex PCR. The sample has roughly 330,000 clones, 87% seen once; the top ten hold roughly 1.2%. A note on this clone: Its specificity is unknown.

General study results and limits: In vitro experiments confirmed that three CMV-associated chains were specific for CMV antigens.

The germline gives CDR1 GTSNPN, CDR2 SVGIG (reference sequence). The CDR3 sequence is 13 residues long. V was shortened by 8 bases and J by 3 bases, with 17 bases between the two germline ends. The chain employs TRBV30 and TRBJ2-7, with D possibly TRBD1 on 7 matching bases. Sequenced sample: PBMCs. This receptor was obtained from a woman aged 25 to 39 in good health and CMV-seropositive. The CDR3 sequence is CALQGGSLYEQYF. CDR3 sequence (DNA): TGTGCCCTGCAGGGGGGTTCACTCTACGAGCAGTACTTC.